This record looks at one T cell receptor (beta chain) sequence and its context. Its antigen is unknown. The assay was immunoSEQ multiplex PCR, and TCRdb's table has in-frame clones only and misses some. The sample has some 41,000 clones; around 83% are singletons. V lost 5 bases and J 3 bases, leaving 14 bases between the germline ends. The CDR3 extends over 16 amino acids. The germline CDR1 and CDR2 sequences are SGHVS and FNYEAQ. The entry originates in a study of T cells in localized non-small cell lung cancer. Whole-study findings and limits: Longer overall survival was associated with a higher density of T cells in the blood. Because only a single region of the tumor was sequenced, heterogeneity remains possible. Uninvolved adjacent lung showed the highest T cell clonality, exceeding tumor. A median of around 52 clones ranked among the top 100 in tumor appeared in adjacent lung.

The TCR originated in a man aged 40-75 years with stage II lung adenocarcinoma. The sequencing used PBMCs, collected before any cancer treatment. This chain joins TRBV7-6 and TRBJ2-6; a weak D match, TRBD1 (6 bases). Here the CDR3 DNA reads TGTGCCAGCAGCCCAGAAGACAGGCGTGGGGCCAACGTCCTGACTTTC. Amino acids: CASSPEDRRGANVLTF.